The 28 T cell receptor beta chains given below trace back to one sample, sequenced in a study of T-cell reconstitution after alpha-beta-depleted transplantation in children. Unique molecular identifiers were used in preparing the TCRbeta library. Via MiXCR, TCRdb re-called the PCR reads, giving one row per CDR3 protein. Here the sample spans some 80,000 distinct CDR3 sequences, 15% to 20% being singletons. This material consisted of PBMCs, mostly from graft donor cells, taken 360 days after TCRalphabeta/CD19-depleted stem cell transplant. The receptors originated from a male patient aged 2-15 years who had a stem cell transplant for acute lymphoblastic leukemia, so the T cells may come from the graft donor.

This clonotype came up many times. The gene calls are TRBV7-2 and TRBJ2-5; 9 bases line up with TRBD2. Per the germline V gene, CDR1 is SGHTA and CDR2 is FQGNSA. This CDR3 has 15 amino acids. Losses at the gene ends were 1 base for V and 6 bases for J; bases not matched to a gene: 6. The chain's CDR3 is CASSLVAGVGKTQYF. Written as DNA, the CDR3 is TGTGCCAGCAGCTTAGTAGCGGGAGTAGGGAAGACCCAGTACTTC.

The rearrangement joins TRBV6-5 to TRBJ2-2; D is uncertain. The CDR3 spans 15 residues. Germline V gene lookup returns CDR1 MNHEY and CDR2 SVGAGI. The germline V and J ends were trimmed by 4 bases and 4 bases, with 13 bases remaining between them. The CDR3: CASSFRASGTGELFF. In DNA form, the CDR3 reads TGTGCCAGCAGTTTTAGGGCTAGTGGCACCGGGGAGCTGTTTTTT.

In this sample, this clonotype turned up a few times. This chain uses TRBV13 with TRBJ2-7; 13 positions agree with TRBD2. V was clipped by 4 bases and J by 6 bases; unmatched bases: 15. The V gene's germline CDR1 is PRHDT and CDR2 FYEKMQ (reference sequence). The CDR3 sequence is 18 residues long. CDR3 in DNA: TGTGCCAGCAGCTCCTCCCGGACTAGCGGGAGTATTTGGAGCGAGCAGTACTTC. Its protein is CASSSSRTSGSIWSEQYF. The whole variable domain, filled in from reference TRBV13 and TRBJ2-7, reads AAGVIQSPRHLIKEKRETATLKCYPIPRHDTVYWYQQGPGQDPQFLISFYEKMQSDKGSIPDRFSAQQFSDYHSELNMSSLELGDSALYFCASSSSRTSGSIWSEQYFGPGTRLTVT.

This clonotype appeared a few times. The rearrangement joins TRBV11-3 to TRBJ2-7; 7 nucleotides agree with TRBD2. V dropped 5 bases and J dropped 0; count of bases not matched to a gene: 7. The CDR3 sequence is 15 residues long. Germline loops: CDR1 SGHNT, CDR2 YENEEA. CDR3 sequence: CASSEWGGSSYEQYF. DNA of the CDR3: TGTGCCAGCAGCGAGTGGGGGGGATCCTCCTACGAGCAGTACTTC.

This clonotype was counted at least ten times. The chain combines TRBV15 with TRBJ2-4, with 7 bases lining up with TRBD1. Per germline, CDR1 LNHNV and CDR2 YYDKDF (reference sequence). Trimming at V came to 5 bases and at J to 1 base, leaving 2 bases not matched to a gene. The CDR3 totals 14 residues. In DNA, the CDR3 is TGTGCCACCAGCGCACAGGGGGCCAAAAACATTCAGTACTTC. Its translation: CATSAQGAKNIQYF.

J is TRBJ2-1 and V is TRBV5-1; TRBD1 might be the D (8 bases). The CDR3 consists of 16 residues. Trimming removed 3 bases from V and 3 bases from J, with 16 bases in between. CDR1 is SGHRS, CDR2 YFSETQ, per germline. CDR3 in amino acids: CASSSWTGRDYNEQFF. CDR3 coding DNA: TGCGCCAGCAGCTCCTGGACAGGGAGGGACTACAATGAGCAGTTCTTC. Drawing the rest from reference TRBV5-1 and TRBJ2-1, the complete variable domain is KAGVTQTPRYLIKTRGQQVTLSCSPISGHRSVSWYQQTPGQGLQFLFEYFSETQRNKGNFPGRFSGRQFSNSRSEMNVSTLELGDSALYLCASSSWTGRDYNEQFFGPGTRLTVL.

This clonotype appeared many times. The CDR3 loop is CASSSRGKTQYF. CDR3 in DNA: TGTGCCAGCAGCTCCAGGGGAAAGACCCAGTACTTC. The rearrangement uses TRBV7-8 and TRBJ2-5; TRBD1 might be the D (6 bases). CDR1 and CDR2 from the germline V gene are SGHVS and FQNEAQ. Trimming took off 4 bases at V and 6 bases at J, with 9 bases between the two ends. The CDR3 spans 12 residues.

This clonotype appeared a few times. The chain joins TRBV10-1 to TRBJ2-5; unclear D gene. Per germline, CDR1 WNHNN and CDR2 SYGVQD (reference sequence). This CDR3 has 14 amino acids. V dropped 0 bases and J dropped 3 bases, with 8 bases sitting between them. The CDR3 DNA reads as TGCGCCAGCAGTGAGTCCAGATGGGAAGAGACCCAGTACTTC. Translating it yields CASSESRWEETQYF.

This clonotype has more than one count but fewer than ten. The V and J genes are TRBV5-1 and TRBJ1-1; 7 positions agree with TRBD1. Looked up from germline, CDR1 is SGHRS and CDR2 is YFSETQ. The CDR3 consists of 14 residues. The ends lost 3 bases at V and 1 base at J; junction bases unmatched: 3. The CDR3 nucleotides read TGCGCCAGCAGCTGGGGACAGCAGAACACTGAAGCTTTCTTT. Translated: CASSWGQQNTEAFF.

This clonotype was seen only a few times. The gene calls are TRBV6-1 and TRBJ1-6, with D perhaps matching TRBD1 (5 bases). Trimming took 5 bases from V and 0 from J, leaving 14 bases between them. Per germline, CDR1 MNHNS and CDR2 SASEGT. The CDR3 runs to 17 residues. The chain's CDR3 is CASSLIRDSSYNSPLHF. DNA of the CDR3: TGTGCCAGCAGTCTCATAAGAGACAGCTCCTATAATTCACCCCTCCACTTT.

This chain connects TRBV11-1 to TRBJ2-2; 14 bases align to TRBD2. CDR1 is SGHAT and CDR2 is FQDESV in the germline V gene (reference sequence). The junction had 14 bases not matched to a gene; V was cut back by 8 bases and J by 0 bases. This CDR3 contains 20 residues. CDR3 residues: CASAPLLGLAGGPNTGELFF. CDR3 nucleotide sequence: TGTGCCAGCGCCCCCCTACTAGGACTAGCGGGAGGCCCGAACACCGGGGAGCTGTTTTTT.

This sequence joins TRBV11-1 and TRBJ2-5; no clear D gene. Looked up from germline, CDR1 is SGHAT and CDR2 is FQDESV (reference sequence). The V and J ends lost 3 bases and 2 bases respectively, with 16 bases between them. This CDR3 is 16 amino acids long. In DNA, the CDR3 is TGTGCCAGCAGCTTGGGCAGGCGCACACCTCAAGAGACCCAGTACTTC. Translated: CASSLGRRTPQETQYF.

The chain employs TRBV9 and TRBJ1-2; D ambiguous. The CDR3 runs 14 residues. In germline, CDR1 is SGDLS, CDR2 YYNGEE. V gave up 0 bases and J gave up 4 bases, with 10 bases separating them. This CDR3 is CASSVATVGYGYTF. The DNA for the CDR3 is TGTGCCAGCAGCGTAGCTACGGTGGGCTATGGCTACACCTTC. The full variable domain, with the rest looked up from reference TRBV9 and TRBJ1-2, is DSGVTQTPKHLITATGQRVTLRCSPRSGDLSVYWYQQSLDQGLQFLIQYYNGEERAKGNILERFSAQQFPDLHSELNLSSLELGDSALYFCASSVATVGYGYTFGSGTRLTVV.

This clonotype was observed a few times. This rearrangement joins TRBV4-1 to TRBJ2-4, with 9 bases aligning to TRBD1. The CDR3 is made up of 16 amino acids. V trimming: 3 bases; J trimming: 8 bases; junction bases outside the gene matches: 11. CDR1 and CDR2 from the germline V gene are MGHRA and YSYEKL. For the CDR3, the DNA is TGCGCCAGCAGCCACGGCCGGGACAGGGCCTATTACATTCAGTACTTC. Protein product: CASSHGRDRAYYIQYF.

CDR3 sequence reads: CASSQIGAGANTGELFF. The DNA of the CDR3 is TGTGCCAGCAGCCAAATTGGAGCGGGTGCGAACACCGGGGAGCTGTTTTTT. The chain is built from TRBV3-1 and TRBJ2-2; perhaps TRBD2 as D (6 bases). CDR1 and CDR2 from the germline V gene are LGHDT and YNNKEL (reference sequence). There are 17 residues in the CDR3. Trimming cost V 2 bases and J 0 bases, with 13 bases left between them.

The chain joins TRBV11-2 to TRBJ2-7; D is possibly TRBD2 (6 bases). The CDR3 is 15 amino acids. V was clipped by 5 bases and J by 1 base, with 15 bases between them. Germline CDR1 SGHAT, CDR2 FQNNGV. As DNA, the CDR3 is TGTGCCAGCAGCCCCACCTGGGCGGGGTCCTACGAGCAGTACTTC. This sequence encodes CASSPTWAGSYEQYF.

V gene TRBV7-2 combines with J gene TRBJ2-3; D not certain. Looked up from germline, CDR1 is SGHTA and CDR2 is FQGNSA. V was shortened by 1 base and J by 4 bases, with 3 bases between the two germline ends. The CDR3 sequence is 12 residues long. The DNA of the CDR3 is TGTGCCAGCAGCTTAGGGCCAGATACGCAGTATTTT. This encodes CASSLGPDTQYF.

Only a few counts were recorded for this clonotype. V is TRBV29-1 and J is TRBJ2-7; D possibly matches TRBD1 or TRBD2 (5 bases each). Looked up from germline, CDR1 is SQVTM and CDR2 is ANQGSEA. This CDR3 has 14 amino acids. V dropped 0 bases and J dropped 5 bases, with 14 bases sitting between them. In DNA, the CDR3 is TGCAGCGTTGAAGAATTCGGGGCGGCGGACGAGCAGTACTTC. As protein: CSVEEFGAADEQYF.

This clonotype was seen only a few times. The rearrangement joins TRBV5-1 to TRBJ2-5; 10 bases are a match to TRBD2. The CDR3 contains 20 residues. Germline-derived CDR1 and CDR2 are SGHRS and YFSETQ. V dropped 2 bases and J dropped 4; count of bases not matched to a gene: 20. This CDR3 reads CASSFSKGLYSGGIRETQYF. CDR3 DNA sequence: TGCGCCAGCAGCTTTTCGAAAGGCCTATATAGCGGGGGGATACGAGAGACCCAGTACTTC.

Sample share makes this clonotype medium-sized. The chain joins TRBV5-1 to TRBJ2-7; D perhaps matches TRBD1 (6 bases). The CDR3 has 15 amino acids. V was shortened by 7 bases and J by 3 bases, with 20 bases between the two germline ends. Germline V gene lookup returns CDR1 SGHRS and CDR2 YFSETQ. CDR3 nucleotide sequence: TGCGCCAGCGCCGGCTGGGCAGGGGATAACTACGAGCAGTACTTC. Its translation is CASAGWAGDNYEQYF.

CDR3 DNA: TGTGCCAGCAGCTTTCGGGGCGAGCAGTACTTC. It codes for CASSFRGEQYF. The J gene is TRBJ2-7, the V gene TRBV7-9; the D gene is possibly TRBD2 (5 bases). Germline V gene data show CDR1 as SEHNR and CDR2 as FQNEAQ (reference sequence). CDR3 length: 11 amino acids. The V gene lost 3 bases and the J gene lost 6 bases, with 6 bases spanning the gap.

V usage is TRBV12-3 or TRBV12-4 and J usage is TRBJ2-5; TRBD2 matches at 9 bases. The CDR3 has 14 amino acids. Trimming took 8 bases from V and 0 from J; bases not matched to a gene: 4. CDR3 sequence reads: CASGSGGYQETQYF. DNA of the CDR3: TGTGCCAGCGGGAGCGGGGGGTACCAAGAGACCCAGTACTTC.

V is TRBV5-4 and J is TRBJ1-4, with D possibly matching TRBD1 (5 bases). Trimming took 3 bases from V and 7 from J, leaving 25 bases between them. Looked up from germline, CDR1 is SGHNT and CDR2 is YYREEE (reference sequence). The CDR3 runs to 18 residues. CDR3 coding DNA: TGTGCCAGCAGCTCTGGAGGCAGGGCAGGGCGATGGAGTGAAAAACTGTTTTTT. Translating it yields CASSSGGRAGRWSEKLFF. The variable domain in full, with the rest retrieved from reference TRBV5-4 and TRBJ1-4, is ETGVTQSPTHLIKTRGQQVTLRCSSQSGHNTVSWYQQALGQGPQFIFQYYREEENGRGNFPPRFSGLQFPNYSSELNVNALELDDSALYLCASSSGGRAGRWSEKLFFGSGTQLSVL.

The chain couples TRBV20-1 to TRBJ1-1; D is possibly TRBD1 (6 bases). The germline V and J ends were trimmed by 2 bases and 8 bases, with 9 bases remaining between them. The CDR3 sequence is 11 residues long. Germline lookup yields CDR1 DFQATT and CDR2 SNEGSKA (reference sequence). The chain's CDR3 is CSARRQVEAFF. CDR3 nucleotide sequence: TGCAGTGCTAGAAGACAGGTGGAAGCTTTCTTT.

The V gene is TRBV10-3, the J gene TRBJ1-2; D remains unclear. The CDR3 is 13 residues long. The germline V and J ends were trimmed by 3 bases and 8 bases, with 13 bases remaining between them. CDR1 is ENHRY and CDR2 is SYGVKD in the germline V gene. The CDR3 loop reads CAISDSGGSGYTF. The CDR3 region has the DNA TGTGCCATCAGTGACTCGGGCGGGAGCGGCTACACCTTC.

Written as DNA, the CDR3 is TGCAGTGCTAGAAGGCTGGCGGGAGGGCCTGGAGGGATTGACGAGCAGTACTTC. The encoded protein is CSARRLAGGPGGIDEQYF. The V call is TRBV20-1, the J call TRBJ2-7, with 9 bases lining up with TRBD2. The CDR3 has 18 amino acids. Germline lookup yields CDR1 DFQATT and CDR2 SNEGSKA (reference sequence). The J segment lost 5 bases and the V segment lost 2 bases, leaving 19 bases of the junction unmatched.

The rearrangement uses TRBV5-1 and TRBJ2-6; no definite D call. CDR1 and CDR2 from the germline V gene are SGHRS and YFSETQ. This CDR3 spans 16 amino acids. V was pared by 1 base and J by 0 bases, with 8 bases between. CDR3 nucleotide sequence: TGCGCCAGCAGCTTGTTCAGGAGCTCTGGGGCCAACGTCCTGACTTTC. Protein product: CASSLFRSSGANVLTF.

This clonotype has just a few counts. J is TRBJ2-4 and V is TRBV5-6, with 9 bases identical to TRBD1. The CDR3 is made up of 19 amino acids. Germline V CDR1 and CDR2: SGHDT, YYEEEE. The junction had 13 bases not matched to a gene; V was cut back by 2 bases and J by 1 base. This CDR3 is CASSLAYRDREGAKNIQYF. The CDR3 region has the DNA TGTGCCAGCAGCTTAGCATACAGGGACAGGGAGGGGGCCAAAAACATTCAGTACTTC.